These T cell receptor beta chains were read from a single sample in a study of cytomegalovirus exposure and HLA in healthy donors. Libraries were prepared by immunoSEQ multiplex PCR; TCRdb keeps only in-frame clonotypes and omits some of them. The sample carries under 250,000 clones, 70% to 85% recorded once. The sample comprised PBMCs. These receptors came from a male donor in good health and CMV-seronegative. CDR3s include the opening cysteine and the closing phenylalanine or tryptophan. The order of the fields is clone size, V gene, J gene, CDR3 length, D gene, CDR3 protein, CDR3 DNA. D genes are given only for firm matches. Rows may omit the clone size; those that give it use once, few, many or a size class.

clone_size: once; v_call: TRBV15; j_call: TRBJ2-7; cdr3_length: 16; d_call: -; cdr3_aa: CATSRGGAGDSYEQYF; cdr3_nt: TGTGCCACCAGCAGGGGGGGGGCAGGGGACTCCTACGAGCAGTACTTC
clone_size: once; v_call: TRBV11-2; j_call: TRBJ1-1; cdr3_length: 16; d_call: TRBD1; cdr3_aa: CASSLNAGQVNTEAFF; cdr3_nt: TGTGCCAGCAGCTTAAACGCGGGACAGGTCAACACTGAAGCTTTCTTT
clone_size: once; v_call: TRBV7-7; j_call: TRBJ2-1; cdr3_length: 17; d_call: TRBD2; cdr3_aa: CASSLVPAGVGGGEQFF; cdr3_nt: TGTGCCAGCAGCTTAGTCCCAGCGGGAGTAGGAGGCGGTGAGCAGTTCTTC
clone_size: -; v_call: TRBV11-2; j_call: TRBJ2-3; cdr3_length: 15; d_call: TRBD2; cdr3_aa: CASSLALAVPDTQYF; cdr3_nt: TGTGCCAGCAGCTTAGCACTAGCGGTCCCGGATACGCAGTATTTT
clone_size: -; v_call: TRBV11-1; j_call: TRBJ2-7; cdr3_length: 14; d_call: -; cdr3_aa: CASSDRDTGYEQYF; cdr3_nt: TGTGCCAGCAGCGACCGGGACACGGGCTACGAGCAGTACTTC
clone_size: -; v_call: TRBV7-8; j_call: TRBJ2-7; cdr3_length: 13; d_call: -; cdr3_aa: CATGGPSRYEQYF; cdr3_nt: TGTGCCACGGGGGGCCCCTCGCGGTACGAGCAGTACTTC
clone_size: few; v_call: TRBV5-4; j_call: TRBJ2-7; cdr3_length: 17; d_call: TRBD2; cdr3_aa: CASSPGPLAGGPYEQYF; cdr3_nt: TGTGCCAGCAGCCCTGGACCTCTAGCGGGAGGGCCTTACGAGCAGTACTTC
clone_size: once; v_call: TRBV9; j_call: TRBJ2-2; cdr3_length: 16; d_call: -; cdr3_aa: CASSGDNGIDTGELFF; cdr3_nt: TGTGCCAGCAGCGGGGACAACGGGATCGACACCGGGGAGCTGTTTTTT
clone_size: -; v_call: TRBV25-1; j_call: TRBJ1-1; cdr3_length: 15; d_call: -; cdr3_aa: CASSEEDSVNTEAFF; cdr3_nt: TGTGCCAGCAGTGAGGAGGACAGCGTGAACACTGAAGCTTTCTTT
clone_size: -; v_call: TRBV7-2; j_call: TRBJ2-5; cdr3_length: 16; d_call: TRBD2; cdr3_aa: CASSLGLAEYQETQYF; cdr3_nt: TGTGCCAGCAGCCTTGGACTAGCGGAGTACCAAGAGACCCAGTACTTC
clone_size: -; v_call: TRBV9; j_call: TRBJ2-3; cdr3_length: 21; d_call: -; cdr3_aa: CASSVSLFTGARTGGPDTQYF; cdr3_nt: TGTGCCAGCAGCGTATCCCTATTCACAGGGGCGCGGACCGGGGGCCCAGATACGCAGTATTTT
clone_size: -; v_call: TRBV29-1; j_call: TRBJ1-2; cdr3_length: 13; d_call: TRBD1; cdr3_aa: CSVEDRGLKGYTF; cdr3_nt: TGCAGCGTTGAAGACAGGGGGCTTAAGGGCTACACCTTC
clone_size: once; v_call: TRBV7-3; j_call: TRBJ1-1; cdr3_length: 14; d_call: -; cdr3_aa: CASSPLGGNTEAFF; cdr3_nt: TGTGCCAGCAGCCCATTGGGGGGAAACACTGAAGCTTTCTTT
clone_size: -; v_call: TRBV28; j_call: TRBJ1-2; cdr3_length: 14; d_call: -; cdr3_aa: CASSTGGNNYGYTF; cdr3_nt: TGTGCCAGCAGCACCGGCGGGAATAACTATGGCTACACCTTC
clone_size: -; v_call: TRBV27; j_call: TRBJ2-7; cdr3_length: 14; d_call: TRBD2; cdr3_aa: CASSKAGLANEQYF; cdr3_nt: TGTGCCAGCAGTAAGGCGGGACTAGCTAACGAGCAGTACTTC
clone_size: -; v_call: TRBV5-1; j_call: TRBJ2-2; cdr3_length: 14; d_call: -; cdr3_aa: CASSSGQNTGELFF; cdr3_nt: TGCGCCAGCAGCTCGGGACAGAACACCGGGGAGCTGTTTTTT
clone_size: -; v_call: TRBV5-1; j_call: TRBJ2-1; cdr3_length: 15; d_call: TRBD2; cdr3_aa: CASSGSSGSSNEQFF; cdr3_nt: TGCGCCAGCAGTGGTTCTAGCGGGAGTTCCAATGAGCAGTTCTTC
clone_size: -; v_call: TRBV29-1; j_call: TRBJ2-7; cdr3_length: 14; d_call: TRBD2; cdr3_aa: CSVQGRATRDEQYF; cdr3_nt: TGCAGCGTCCAAGGGAGGGCAACTAGAGACGAGCAGTACTTC
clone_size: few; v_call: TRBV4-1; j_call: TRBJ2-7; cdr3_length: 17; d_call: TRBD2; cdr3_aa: CASSQDRGLAVSYEQYF; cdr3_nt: TGCGCCAGCAGCCAAGACCGAGGACTAGCGGTCTCCTACGAGCAGTACTTC
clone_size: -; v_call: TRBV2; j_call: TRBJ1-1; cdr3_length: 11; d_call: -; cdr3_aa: CASSGQSGAFF; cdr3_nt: TGTGCCAGCAGTGGTCAGTCGGGAGCTTTCTTT
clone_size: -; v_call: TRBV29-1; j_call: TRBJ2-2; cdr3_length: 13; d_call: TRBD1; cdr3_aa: CSAPGQGPGELFF; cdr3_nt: TGCAGCGCACCGGGACAGGGACCCGGGGAGCTGTTTTTT
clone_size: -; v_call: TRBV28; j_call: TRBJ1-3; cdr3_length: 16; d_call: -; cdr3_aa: CASSSPGFSPGNTIYF; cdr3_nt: TGTGCCAGCAGTTCTCCAGGGTTTTCGCCTGGAAACACCATATATTTT
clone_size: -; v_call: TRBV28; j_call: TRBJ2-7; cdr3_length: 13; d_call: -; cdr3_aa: CASSYVLGLEQYF; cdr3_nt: TGTGCCAGCAGTTACGTTCTTGGCCTCGAGCAGTACTTC
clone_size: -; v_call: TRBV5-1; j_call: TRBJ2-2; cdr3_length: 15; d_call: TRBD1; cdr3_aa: CASSRMTGNIGELFF; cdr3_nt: TGCGCCAGCAGCCGGATGACAGGGAATATCGGGGAGCTGTTTTTT
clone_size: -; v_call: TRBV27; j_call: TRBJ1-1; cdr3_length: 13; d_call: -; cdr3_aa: CASSDPPGTEAFF; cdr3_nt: TGTGCCAGCAGTGACCCCCCGGGCACTGAAGCTTTCTTT
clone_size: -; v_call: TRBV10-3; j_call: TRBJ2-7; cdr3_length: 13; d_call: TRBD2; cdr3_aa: CAISSPGGYEQYF; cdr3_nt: TGTGCCATCAGTTCCCCCGGGGGGTACGAGCAGTACTTC
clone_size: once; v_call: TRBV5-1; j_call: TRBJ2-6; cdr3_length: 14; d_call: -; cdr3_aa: CASSLASGANVLTF; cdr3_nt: TGCGCCAGCAGCTTGGCCTCCGGGGCCAACGTCCTGACTTTC
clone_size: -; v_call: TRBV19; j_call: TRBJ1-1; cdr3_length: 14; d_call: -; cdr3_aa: CASSTPQGNTEAFF; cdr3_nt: TGTGCCAGTAGTACACCACAGGGGAACACTGAAGCTTTCTTT
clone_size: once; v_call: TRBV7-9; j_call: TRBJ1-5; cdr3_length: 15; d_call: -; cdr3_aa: CASSLSGVGNQPQHF; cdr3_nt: TGTGCCAGCAGCTTATCAGGGGTGGGCAATCAGCCCCAGCATTTT